These 29 T cell receptor beta chains were all obtained from the same sample, sequenced in a study of blood T cells in healthy people across ages (dated by TCRdb to between 2014 and 2017). Library generation was performed with 5' RACE. The instrument was an Illumina HiSeq 2500. A second roughly 6 to 11 cycle PCR used a sample-barcoded 5' primer and a J-beta primer mix. TCRdb handled the public reads itself, with Q25 trimming in fastp and clone calling in MiXCR, and kept productive beta chains. Each CDR3 protein gets just one entry, which takes the most common genes and DNA from the rows behind it. The sample yields fewer than 650,000 distinct CDR3 sequences; roughly a quarter were counted once. 3.6% of the sample goes to the ten largest clones. The same sample was also studied in work on T cells of mothers and their children.

Sequencing was performed on blood. These receptors were taken from a boy between 2 and 10 years old in good health.

The V call is TRBV20-1, the J call TRBJ2-4; TRBD2 agrees at 10 bases. The V gene end was trimmed by 7 bases and the J gene end by 0 bases; junction bases not matched to a gene: 18. The CDR3 runs to 19 residues. Germline values: CDR1 DFQATT, CDR2 SNEGSKA (reference sequence). CDR3: CSVPEMSGRGGIAKNIQYF. The CDR3 DNA reads as TGCAGTGTCCCAGAGATGAGCGGGAGGGGGGGAATAGCCAAAAACATTCAGTACTTC.

This clonotype was seen more than once but under ten times. This sequence joins TRBV28 and TRBJ2-7; the D gene is possibly TRBD1 (6 bases). This CDR3 has 16 amino acids. V lost 2 bases, J lost 0 bases, and 14 bases lay in between. Germline V lookup: CDR1 MDHEN, CDR2 SYDVKM. The CDR3 loop reads CASSLGGRMGSYEQYF. The CDR3 nucleotides are TGTGCCAGCAGTTTAGGGGGCAGAATGGGCTCCTACGAGCAGTACTTC.

In this sample, this clonotype turned up once. This rearrangement joins TRBV10-3 to TRBJ1-4; D call uncertain. Germline V lookup: CDR1 ENHRY, CDR2 SYGVKD. The CDR3 has 13 amino acids. V lost 0 bases, J lost 4 bases, and 3 bases lay in between. Written as DNA, the CDR3 is TGTGCCATCAGTGAGTCGGGTAATGAAAAACTGTTTTTT. It encodes CAISESGNEKLFF.

This clonotype was detected only a few times. CDR3 amino acids: CSAFQGRNTEAFF. The CDR3 DNA reads TGCAGTGCCTTTCAGGGAAGGAACACTGAAGCTTTCTTT. The chain combines TRBV20-1 with TRBJ1-1; maybe TRBD1 (5 bases). Trimming shortened V by 6 bases and J by 1 base, and 12 bases separated the two germline ends. CDR3 length: 13 residues. Germline V gives CDR1 DFQATT, CDR2 SNEGSKA (reference sequence).

This rearrangement joins TRBV5-1 to TRBJ1-2; the D gene is possibly TRBD1 (6 bases). V lost 4 bases and J lost 7, with 14 bases in between. The CDR3 extends over 13 amino acids. CDR1 and CDR2 (germline): SGHRS, YFSETQ. The CDR3 nucleotides are TGCGCCAGCAGCCGGGAGCAGGGGTTTGGCTACACCTTC. Its translation is CASSREQGFGYTF.

The V and J genes are TRBV5-1 and TRBJ2-2; D gene uncertain. Germline-derived CDR1 and CDR2 are SGHRS and YFSETQ. The CDR3 consists of 15 residues. The V end lost 3 bases, the J end lost 1 base, and 10 bases lay between the germline ends. The CDR3 sequence is CASSSQPGNTGELFF. CDR3 DNA: TGCGCCAGCAGCTCCCAACCAGGGAACACCGGGGAGCTGTTTTTT.

The chain is built from TRBV20-1 and TRBJ2-3; 10 nucleotides match TRBD2. V shed 0 bases, J shed 4 bases, and the junction held 7 bases outside the gene matches. CDR1 DFQATT and CDR2 SNEGSKA come from the germline V gene (reference sequence). CDR3 length: 16 residues. The CDR3 DNA reads as TGCAGTGCTAGAGATCGACAGCGGGAGGGCGCAGATACGCAGTATTTT. Amino acid sequence: CSARDRQREGADTQYF.

This clonotype came up a few times. The V gene is TRBV12-3 or TRBV12-4, the J gene TRBJ2-1; possible D gene TRBD2, 6 bases. The CDR3 runs to 15 residues. Deletions cut 6 bases from V and 5 bases from J, with 17 bases between. Here the CDR3 DNA reads TGTGCCAGCAGGAAAGCCGGGACTCGCAACAATGAGCAGTTCTTC. It codes for CASRKAGTRNNEQFF.

The chain carries TRBV7-2 and TRBJ1-2, with 7 bases aligning to TRBD1. Germline values: CDR1 SGHTA, CDR2 FQGNSA. With V trimmed by 1 base and J by 7 bases, 6 bases remained unmatched. The CDR3 sequence is 14 residues long. The CDR3 here is CASSLVRGRGGYTF. As DNA, the CDR3 is TGTGCCAGCAGCTTAGTAAGGGGGCGAGGTGGCTACACCTTC.

A few counts support this clonotype. The chain carries TRBV30 and TRBJ2-5; 10 bases line up with TRBD1. The CDR3 covers 14 residues. Germline CDR1 is GTSNPN and CDR2 is SVGIG (reference sequence). Germline trimming cut 6 bases from V and 4 bases from J; bases unmatched to any gene: 8. The CDR3, as DNA: TGTGCCTGCACCCTCCGGGACAGGGGAGAGACCCAGTACTTC. It encodes CACTLRDRGETQYF.

V is TRBV12-5 and J is TRBJ1-1; 8 nucleotides align to TRBD1. The CDR3 is 12 residues long. From germline, CDR1 is LGHNT and CDR2 FRNRAP. CDR3 nucleotides: TGTGCCGCCGGGACAGGCTCCACTGAAGCTTTCTTT. Translating it yields CAAGTGSTEAFF.

V usage is TRBV3-1 and J usage is TRBJ2-7; 8 nucleotides line up with TRBD1. The DNA matches TRBJ2-1 better at its end, which makes the J call doubtful. Germline lookup yields CDR1 LGHDT and CDR2 YNNKEL (reference sequence). The CDR3 contains 12 residues. CDR3 amino acids: CASSGQGGEQFF. The DNA of the CDR3 is TGTGCCAGCAGTGGACAGGGTGGTGAGCAGTTCTTC.

Concerning this clonotype: A read error may explain this, as a much larger clone is one base away. CDR3 in amino acids: CASSQATSTDTQYF. CDR3 sequence (DNA): TGTGCCAGCAGCCAAGCGACTAGCACAGATACGCAGTATTTT. The rearrangement joins TRBV4-2 to TRBJ2-3; the D is unclear. Germline CDR1 reads LGHNA; CDR2 reads YNFKEQ. The CDR3 covers 14 residues. With 1 base removed from V and 0 bases from J, the gap between germline ends came to 5 bases.

The V and J genes are TRBV29-1 and TRBJ2-5, with D perhaps TRBD1 or TRBD2 (5 bases each). Trimming took 3 bases from V and 0 from J, leaving 17 bases between them. This CDR3 region has 16 residues. Germline V gene lookup returns CDR1 SQVTM and CDR2 ANQGSEA. CDR3: CSVERGNSLYQETQYF. DNA of the CDR3: TGCAGCGTTGAGAGGGGTAACAGCCTATACCAAGAGACCCAGTACTTC.

This clonotype appeared a few times. The V gene is TRBV5-1, the J gene TRBJ1-4; D gene ambiguous. The germline gives CDR1 SGHRS, CDR2 YFSETQ. The V and J ends lost 1 base and 8 bases respectively, with 9 bases between them. This CDR3 has 13 amino acids. Written as DNA, the CDR3 is TGCGCCAGCAGCTTGTCCGGGGAAGAAAAACTGTTTTTT. This encodes CASSLSGEEKLFF.

The V call is TRBV6-2 or TRBV6-3, the J call TRBJ2-1; D is possibly TRBD1 (6 bases). The length of the CDR3 is 16 residues. The germline CDR1 and CDR2 sequences are MNHEY and SVGEGT. V was cut by 11 bases and J by 3 bases, with 23 bases left in between. The chain's CDR3 is CAGTYGTAGVYNEQFF. The CDR3 bases are TGTGCCGGCACCTACGGAACGGCAGGGGTCTACAATGAGCAGTTCTTC.

The genes are TRBV10-3 and TRBJ2-6, with 10 bases fitting TRBD1. This CDR3 is 15 amino acids long. CDR1 is ENHRY, CDR2 SYGVKD, per germline. The trim removed 8 bases at V and 1 base at J, leaving 2 bases unmatched. The CDR3 region is CAIGDRGSGANVLTF. CDR3 nucleotide sequence: TGTGCCATCGGGGACAGGGGTTCTGGGGCCAACGTCCTGACTTTC.

This clonotype came up a few times. This rearrangement joins TRBV30 to TRBJ2-1, with TRBD2 matching 12 bases. The end of the DNA fits TRBJ2-7 better, so the J call may be wrong. Germline lookup yields CDR1 GTSNPN and CDR2 SVGIG (reference sequence). The CDR3 has 21 residues. CDR3 region: CAWSVLLPASGRVARSYEQYF. In nucleotides, the CDR3 is TGTGCCTGGAGTGTTCTACTTCCGGCTAGCGGGAGGGTGGCGCGCTCCTACGAGCAGTACTTC.

This chain links TRBV30 with TRBJ1-5; TRBD1 matches at 7 bases. The CDR3 runs 12 residues. V shed 3 bases and J 4 bases; nucleotides not matched to a gene: 0. Per the germline V gene, CDR1 is GTSNPN and CDR2 is SVGIG (reference sequence). CDR3 DNA sequence: TGTGCCTGGAGGACAGGGAATCAGCCCCAGCATTTT. Residues: CAWRTGNQPQHF. Supplemented by reference TRBV30 and TRBJ1-5, the full variable domain reads SQTIHQWPATLVQPVGSPLSLECTVEGTSNPNLYWYRQAAGRGLQLLFYSVGIGQISSEVPQNLSASRPQDRQFILSSKKLLLSDSGFYLCAWRTGNQPQHFGDGTRLSIL.

There are a few counts of this clonotype. This rearrangement joins TRBV9 to TRBJ1-5; D is perhaps TRBD1 (5 bases). Germline CDR1 and CDR2: SGDLS and YYNGEE. The CDR3 is 15 amino acids. The V end was cut by 0 bases, the J end by 2 bases, with 9 bases between. The CDR3 DNA reads as TGTGCCAGCAGCGTAGAGGGGTCGGGCAATCAGCCCCAGCATTTT. It codes for CASSVEGSGNQPQHF.

The V gene is TRBV30, the J gene TRBJ1-1, with D hard to call. Germline-derived CDR1 and CDR2 are GTSNPN and SVGIG (reference sequence). Trimming took 4 bases from V and 0 from J, leaving 15 bases between them. The CDR3 consists of 15 residues. The DNA of the CDR3 is TGTGCCTGGACCCTAGGAGGGAGCATGAACACTGAAGCTTTCTTT. Protein sequence: CAWTLGGSMNTEAFF.

The rearrangement uses TRBV13 and TRBJ2-1, with 7 bases lining up with TRBD2. The CDR3 is made up of 13 amino acids. Per germline, CDR1 PRHDT and CDR2 FYEKMQ (reference sequence). The V segment lost 5 bases and the J segment 5 bases; nucleotides outside the gene matches: 3. CDR3 in amino acids: CASSRAGNNEQFF. CDR3 in DNA: TGTGCCAGCAGCAGAGCGGGAAACAATGAGCAGTTCTTC.

The sample holds a few counts of this clonotype. The chain has TRBV7-9 and TRBJ1-2; 8 nucleotides line up with TRBD1. V shed 4 bases, J shed 6 bases, and the junction held 7 bases outside the gene matches. This CDR3 spans 14 amino acids. Germline-derived CDR1 and CDR2 are SEHNR and FQNEAQ (reference sequence). This CDR3 is CASSSKDRENGYTF. The DNA of the CDR3 is TGTGCCAGCAGCTCGAAGGACAGGGAAAATGGCTACACCTTC.

This chain joins TRBV10-3 and TRBJ2-5, with TRBD1 matching 10 bases. Germline assignment: CDR1 ENHRY and CDR2 SYGVKD. V shed 4 bases, J shed 3 bases, and the junction held 5 bases outside the gene matches. CDR3 length: 15 residues. The CDR3 loop is CAISGAGTGEETQYF. The CDR3 DNA is TGTGCCATCAGTGGGGCCGGGACAGGGGAAGAGACCCAGTACTTC.

The rearrangement uses TRBV29-1 and TRBJ2-7; D not resolved. The ends were cut back, 1 base at V and 6 bases at J, with 16 bases in the middle. This CDR3 contains 14 residues. Germline values: CDR1 SQVTM, CDR2 ANQGSEA. Written as DNA, the CDR3 is TGCAGCGTTGAAGGTTTGGCGGCCTCCGGCGAGCAGTACTTC. Protein sequence: CSVEGLAASGEQYF.

This clonotype appeared a few times. The rearrangement uses TRBV11-2 and TRBJ2-3; D is perhaps TRBD1 or TRBD2 (5 bases each). Germline CDR1 and CDR2: SGHAT and FQNNGV. The CDR3 totals 13 residues. Trimming shortened V by 5 bases and J by 6 bases, and 12 bases separated the two germline ends. The CDR3 is CASSRDHADTQYF. CDR3 DNA sequence: TGTGCCAGCAGCCGGGACCATGCGGATACGCAGTATTTT.

This chain joins TRBV20-1 and TRBJ2-7, with D unclear. The CDR3 is 12 residues long. Per germline, CDR1 DFQATT and CDR2 SNEGSKA (reference sequence). V lost 0 bases, J lost 9 bases, and 12 bases lay in between. CDR3 coding DNA: TGCAGTGCTAGAGATCGCCCTGGTAGGCAGTACTTC. Translation gives CSARDRPGRQYF.

This clonotype was seen a handful of times. The V call is TRBV3-1, the J call TRBJ2-7, with unresolved D. The CDR3 sequence is 13 residues long. From germline, CDR1 is LGHDT and CDR2 YNNKEL (reference sequence). V lost 0 bases, J lost 3 bases, and 6 bases lay in between. The CDR3 reads CASSQDGIYEQYF. For the CDR3, the DNA is TGTGCCAGCAGCCAAGACGGTATCTACGAGCAGTACTTC.

The genes are TRBV11-2 and TRBJ2-3; D remains unclear. Germline V gene lookup returns CDR1 SGHAT and CDR2 FQNNGV. V was clipped by 0 bases and J by 3 bases, with 10 bases between them. There are 15 residues in the CDR3. CDR3 sequence: CASSLDGSYTDTQYF. The CDR3 DNA is TGTGCCAGCAGCTTAGATGGGTCGTATACAGATACGCAGTATTTT.